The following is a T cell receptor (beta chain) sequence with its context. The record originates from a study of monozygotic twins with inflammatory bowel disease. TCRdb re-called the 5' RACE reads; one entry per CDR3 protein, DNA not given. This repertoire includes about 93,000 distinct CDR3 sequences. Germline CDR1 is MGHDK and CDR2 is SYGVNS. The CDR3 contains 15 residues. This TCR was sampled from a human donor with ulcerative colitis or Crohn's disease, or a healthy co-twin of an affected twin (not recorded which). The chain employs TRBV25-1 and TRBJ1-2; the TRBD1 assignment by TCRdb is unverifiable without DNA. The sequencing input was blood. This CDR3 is CASSELGTGAEGYTF.